This T cell receptor (beta chain) was recovered during a study of blood T cell repertoires in COVID-19. Whole-study context: Researchers got acute and convalescent COVID-19 samples from the United States, Italy and Spain.

The junction had 4 bases not matched to a gene; V was cut back by 4 bases and J by 6 bases. CDR3 length equals 14 residues. The V gene's germline CDR1 is MDHEN and CDR2 SYDVKM. In its sample, this clone was seen once. Per the original methods: Cell counts per sample came from amplifying reference gene primers. TCRdb's table, derived via immunoSEQ multiplex PCR, lists solely in-frame clones and lacks some. The V and J calls and clone size come from that table; D and trimming were worked out from the DNA. The sample holds about 130,000 clones; 75% to 85% are singletons and the top ten take approximately 5.2%. Enrollment of patients from Seattle took place during active infection, with longitudinal follow-up.

The rearrangement joins TRBV28 to TRBJ1-1; TRBD1 matches at 11 bases. The sequence was obtained from a woman in her sixties or seventies with COVID-19, enrolled during active disease. Sequencing input: peripheral blood. CDR3 DNA sequence: TGTGCCAGCAGTTCCGGGACAGGGGGGGCTGAAGCTTTCTTT. Amino acid sequence: CASSSGTGGAEAFF.